This section outlines one T cell receptor beta chain sequence together with its context. This clone was counted only a few times. Its antigen specificity is not known. The input lacks base qualities; no much larger clone sits a single base away. The High Capacity cDNA Reverse Transcription Kit was used to reverse transcribe all of the isolated RNA, meaning that expressed TCRB transcripts were what got sequenced. Naive, central memory and regulatory T cell samples underwent deep immunoSEQ sequencing, averaging approximately 3.5 million total reads per sample. After sorted cells were lysed in RLT buffer, RNA was extracted with DNase-treated RNeasy Micro or Mini kits, with the choice depending on cell number. Each cell subset was processed separately to prevent cross-contamination, with patient and healthy donor samples processed together. TCRB sequences were amplified from cDNA with the immunoSEQ multiplex PCR, producing 87-bp fragments spanning the CDR3 region. The amplicons were sequenced using the Illumina HiSeq platform. As for how the authors treated the data: PCR bias was corrected computationally using synthetic template baselines, and reads within Hamming distance 2 were collapsed, with unmergeable singletons discarded. By aligning reads against IMGT, V, D and J genes, CDR3 length, and insertions or deletions at six rearrangement sites were assigned. Within each subset, clonotype counts were normalized to sorted cell number, and only after that were true diversity and Gini coefficients computed with the tcR R package. Repertoire sharing was quantified using the overlap coefficient calculated on TCRB nucleotide sequences. TCRdb carries this immuneACCESS record with in-frame sequences only. Its versions omit some clonotypes, under half of them owing to an unresolved V gene in the studies checked, with the rest unexplained. V and J calls and clone size are as listed in that table; D and trimming were resolved from the DNA. In all, the sample holds roughly 53,000 clones, and under 45% of those were seen once. The ten biggest clones cover about 1.5% of the sample.

CDR1 MDHEN and CDR2 SYDVKM are derived from the germline V gene. The CDR3 covers 14 residues, taking in both the cysteine and the phenylalanine. The retained sequence is limited to the CDR3, 42 bases, with the frame set at the first base. Relative to germline, V is missing 5 bases and J is missing 5 bases, with 8 bases of the junction outside any gene match. The sample comes from a study of beta chain features in type 1 diabetes (dated by TCRdb to between 2017 and 2018). With regard to the full study: Patients and healthy donors did not differ in mean age, gender distribution, total cell number or subset yield. A total of roughly 100 million sorted cells were examined across all samples, and a strong correlation was observed between cell number per subset and RNA yield. Naive and central memory subsets were obtained from all 30 or so donors, but regulatory and stem cell-like memory subsets were isolated from only 8 patients and about 8 healthy donors. The study compared the TCRB repertoires of sorted circulating CD4+ T cell subsets in recently diagnosed type 1 diabetes patients with those in matched healthy donors. Summary of the overall study and its limitations: Naive, central memory and regulatory TCRB repertoires appeared more similar among patients than among healthy donors. PCR might favor shorter templates, but patient and control samples were amplified and corrected together, so any skew would affect both groups equally. Sequencing cDNA rather than genomic DNA could over-represent highly expressing activated cells, although activation and CD3 levels did not differ between groups. Type 1 diabetes patients showed a moderate but significant shortening of TCRB CDR3 length in all four CD4+ subsets. Fewer insertions and more nucleotide deletions at VDJ recombination sites were observed in patients with type 1 diabetes, implying thymic rearrangement abnormalities. HLA sub-analyses involved small numbers of individuals, so any influence of HLA type on TCRB rearrangement remained unresolved.

From each donor, a single peripheral blood sample of 95 to 150 mL on average was drawn into heparinised tubes. A BD FACSAria II and a panel including CD45RO, CCR7, CD25, CD127, CD95 and CD27 were used to sort naive, central memory, regulatory and stem cell-like memory CD4+ T cells. Every sorted population had a purity above 98%. Right away, PBMCs were isolated by Lymphoprep density gradient centrifugation and were stained directly, with no culture step. To minimize batch effects, samples were stained and sorted in pairs, one healthy donor with one patient per experiment. The sequence links TRBV28 to TRBJ1-1; TRBD1 matches 7 bases in the middle. The sequenced sample consisted of Tregs from blood. The intended sense of this specimen's cell subset or site label: regulatory CD4+ T cells. This TCR derives from a man aged 25 to 40 with type 1 diabetes. The nucleotide sequence reads as follows: TGTGCCAGCAGTACGAGGCCAGGGGGGACTGAAGCTTTCTTT. Its protein reads: CASSTRPGGTEAFF.